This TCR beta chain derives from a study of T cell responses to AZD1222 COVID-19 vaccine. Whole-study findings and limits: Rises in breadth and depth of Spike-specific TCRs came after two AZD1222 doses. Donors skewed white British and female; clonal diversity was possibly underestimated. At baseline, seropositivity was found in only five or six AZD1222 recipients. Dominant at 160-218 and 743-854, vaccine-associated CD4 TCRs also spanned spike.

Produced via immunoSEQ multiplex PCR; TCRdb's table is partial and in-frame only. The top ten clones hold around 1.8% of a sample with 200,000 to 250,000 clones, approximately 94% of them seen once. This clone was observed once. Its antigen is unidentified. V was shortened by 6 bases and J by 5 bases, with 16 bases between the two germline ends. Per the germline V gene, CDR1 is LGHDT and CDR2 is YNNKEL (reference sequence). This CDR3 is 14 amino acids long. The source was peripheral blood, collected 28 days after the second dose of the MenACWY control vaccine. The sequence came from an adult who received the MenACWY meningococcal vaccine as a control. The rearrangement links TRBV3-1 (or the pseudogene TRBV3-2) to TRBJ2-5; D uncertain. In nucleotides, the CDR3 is TGTGCCAGCAGTCAGACCGGAATCGGGGAGACCCAGTACTTC. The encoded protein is CASSQTGIGETQYF.